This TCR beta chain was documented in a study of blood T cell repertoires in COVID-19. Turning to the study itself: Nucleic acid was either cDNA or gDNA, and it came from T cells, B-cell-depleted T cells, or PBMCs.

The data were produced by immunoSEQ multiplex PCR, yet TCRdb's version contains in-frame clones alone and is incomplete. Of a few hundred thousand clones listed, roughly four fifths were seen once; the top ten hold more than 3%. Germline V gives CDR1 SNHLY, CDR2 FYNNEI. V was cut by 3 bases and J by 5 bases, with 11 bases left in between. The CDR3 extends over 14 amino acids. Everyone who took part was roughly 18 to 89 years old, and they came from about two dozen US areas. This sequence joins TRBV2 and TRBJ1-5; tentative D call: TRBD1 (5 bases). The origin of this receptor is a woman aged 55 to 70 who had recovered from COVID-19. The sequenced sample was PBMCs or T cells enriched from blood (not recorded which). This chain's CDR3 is CASSDARGDQPQHF. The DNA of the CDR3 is TGTGCCAGCAGTGATGCTCGGGGGGATCAGCCCCAGCATTTT. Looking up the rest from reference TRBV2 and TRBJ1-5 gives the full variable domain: EPEVTQTPSHQVTQMGQEVILRCVPISNHLYFYWYRQILGQKVEFLVSFYNNEISEKSEIFDDQFSVERPDGSNFTLKIRSTKLEDSAMYFCASSDARGDQPQHFGDGTRLSIL.